The source of this TCR beta chain is a study of T cell repertoires in cytomegalovirus infection. Overall study: Well-studied HLA-B-restricted epitopes and recently identified HLA-C-restricted epitopes of CMV were both used in the study. Indicated by public TCR beta signatures were CMV infection and matching HLA type.

TCRdb reprocessed the reads via MiXCR and lists one record per CDR3 protein. The data contain a few hundred thousand distinct CDR3 sequences, approximately 22% of them seen just once; the ten biggest clones take up under 25%. On this clonotype itself: Antigen: not known.

General observations from the study: People with CMV and the relevant HLA were identified by cumulative public TCR beta family frequency. The response measured ex vivo was dominated by TCR beta clonotypes (HLA-C-restricted and CMV-specific).

Here the sequenced sample was cultured PBMCs, taken from culture after CMV antigen stimulation. This TCR came from a human donor in good health (CMV status not recorded). Some clones in this sample may be carry-over from other donors' samples.

The CDR3 is CASSIWSGNEQFF. The CDR3 DNA is TGTGCCAGTAGTATTTGGTCGGGCAATGAGCAGTTCTTC. The chain joins TRBV19 to TRBJ2-1, with D unresolved. From germline, CDR1 is LNHDA and CDR2 SQIVND (reference sequence). The V gene lost 3 bases and the J gene lost 6 bases, with 9 bases spanning the gap. The length of the CDR3 is 13 residues.